These 20 T cell receptor beta chains were sequenced from one sample in a study of Graves' ophthalmopathy and Graves' hyperthyroidism. Amplification targeted the TCR beta CDR3 regions, with RNA transcripts as the source material. Second-round multiplex PCR came after first-round RT-PCR with HTBI primers. TCRdb re-derived calls from the multiplex PCR reads in MiXCR, one entry per CDR3 protein. The top ten clones hold approximately 10% of a sample with 1 million to 1.3 million distinct CDR3 sequences, 35% to 40% of them seen once. What was sequenced was peripheral blood or thyroid tissue (not recorded which). The source is an adult man with Graves' hyperthyroidism.

This clonotype was seen more than once but under ten times. The chain is built from TRBV6-6 and TRBJ2-7, with TRBD1 matching 9 bases. Losses at the gene ends were 8 bases for V and 3 bases for J; bases not matched to a gene: 8. The CDR3 covers 14 residues. Germline lookup yields CDR1 MNHNY and CDR2 SVGAGI (reference sequence). CDR3 sequence reads: CASQRTGGNYEQYF. The CDR3 DNA is TGTGCCAGCCAGAGAACAGGGGGCAACTACGAGCAGTACTTC.

This clonotype was seen repeatedly, ten times or more. The chain carries TRBV4-1 and TRBJ1-1; a weak D match, TRBD1 (6 bases). This CDR3 contains 15 residues. Trimming removed 0 bases at V and 7 bases at J, with 15 bases between. The germline CDR1 and CDR2 sequences are MGHRA and YSYEKL. The CDR3 is CASSQDLGGEGEAFF. The CDR3 DNA is TGCGCCAGCAGCCAAGATCTCGGGGGCGAAGGTGAAGCTTTCTTT.

On this clonotype: Given a much more abundant clone one base away, this may be a read error. This CDR3 is CASSMGRSMNAEAFF. CDR3 sequence (DNA): TGCGCCAGCAGCATGGGACGGTCCATGAACGCTGAAGCTTTCTTT. The rearrangement joins TRBV5-1 to TRBJ1-1; a weak D match, TRBD1 (5 bases). The CDR3 extends over 15 amino acids. Germline loops: CDR1 SGHRS, CDR2 YFSETQ.

As regards this clonotype: This may be a read error: a much more frequent sequence differs by one nucleotide. This chain connects TRBV7-8 to TRBJ2-7; tentative D call: TRBD1 (5 bases). The length of the CDR3 is 15 residues. V was shortened by 3 bases and J by 2 bases, with 14 bases between the two germline ends. CDR1 is SGHVS and CDR2 is FQNEAQ in the germline V gene. This chain's CDR3 is CASSFGRVGPYEQYF. Here the CDR3 DNA reads TGTGCCAGCAGCTTCGGCAGGGTAGGGCCCTACGAGCAGTACTTC.

This clonotype was detected ten times or more. The rearrangement uses TRBV7-8 and TRBJ1-1; D might be TRBD1 (5 bases). V lost 5 bases and J lost 4, with 11 bases in between. Germline V gene lookup returns CDR1 SGHVS and CDR2 FQNEAQ. The CDR3 length is 13 residues. The CDR3 region has the DNA TGTGCCAGCAGCCCTGTGGGGGGCACTGAAGCTTTCTTT. Residues: CASSPVGGTEAFF.

The V gene is TRBV20-1, the J gene TRBJ1-4, with 7 bases identical to TRBD1. Germline CDR1 DFQATT, CDR2 SNEGSKA (reference sequence). V dropped 6 bases and J dropped 10; count of bases not matched to a gene: 14. The CDR3 sequence is 14 residues long. The CDR3: CSAATTGYLRKLFF. As DNA, the CDR3 is TGCAGTGCAGCAACGACAGGGTATCTTCGAAAACTGTTTTTT.

In this sample, this clonotype turned up once. A much larger clone differs by one base, so this may be a read error. Likely a read error: the CDR3 ends without its conserved phenylalanine or tryptophan. V and J are TRBV7-2 and TRBJ1-1; no clear D. The CDR3 sequence is 12 residues long. Trimming shortened V by 3 bases and J by 5 bases, and 7 bases separated the two germline ends. The germline CDR1 and CDR2 sequences are SGHTA and FQGNSA. The CDR3 nucleotides read TGTGCCAGCAGCTTGTGGCTGACTGAAGCTTTCCTT. Translation gives CASSLWLTEAFL.

The rearrangement joins TRBV2 to TRBJ1-6, with TRBD1 matching over 7 bases. Looked up from germline, CDR1 is SNHLY and CDR2 is FYNNEI. V shed 3 bases, J shed 9 bases, and the junction held 14 bases outside the gene matches. The CDR3 spans 17 residues. The CDR3 protein is CASSDPSPKNRGSPLHF. Here the CDR3 DNA reads TGTGCCAGCAGTGACCCCAGCCCTAAAAACAGGGGTTCACCCCTCCACTTT.

The chain joins TRBV14 to TRBJ2-5; tentatively, D is TRBD1 (5 bases). The CDR3 loop spans 15 amino acids. Germline assignment: CDR1 SGHDN and CDR2 FVKESK. V was cut by 0 bases and J by 5 bases, with 13 bases left in between. CDR3 coding DNA: TGTGCCAGCAGCCAAGAAGGGGCAGGTTTGGAGACCCAGTACTTC. Its translation is CASSQEGAGLETQYF.

This clonotype occurred many times. This chain connects TRBV19 to TRBJ1-4, with 9 bases aligning to TRBD1. Germline CDR1 reads LNHDA; CDR2 reads SQIVND (reference sequence). The CDR3 contains 13 residues. With V trimmed by 6 bases and J by 8 bases, 4 bases remained unmatched. The CDR3, as DNA: TGTGCCAGTAGGGGACAGGGAGAGGAAAAACTGTTTTTT. Translated, it gives CASRGQGEEKLFF.

The chain combines TRBV7-9 with TRBJ2-7, with D perhaps given as TRBD1 or TRBD2 (5 bases each). The CDR3 has 14 amino acids. Trimming shortened V by 3 bases and J by 6 bases, and 15 bases separated the two germline ends. Germline V gene data show CDR1 as SEHNR and CDR2 as FQNEAQ (reference sequence). The CDR3 protein is CASSFRGSLVEQYF. CDR3 DNA sequence: TGTGCCAGCAGCTTTCGGGGCTCCTTGGTCGAGCAGTACTTC.

The chain is built from TRBV4-3 and TRBJ2-7; 7 nucleotides align to TRBD1. The CDR3 has 15 amino acids. Trimming took 0 bases from V and 3 from J; bases not matched to a gene: 5. The germline CDR1 and CDR2 sequences are LGHNA and YSLEER. CDR3 loop: CASSQDGTANYEQYF. CDR3 DNA sequence: TGCGCCAGCAGCCAAGACGGGACAGCTAACTACGAGCAGTACTTC.

About this clonotype: A read error may be the cause here, since a much bigger clone is one base away. V usage is TRBV12-3 or TRBV12-4 and J usage is TRBJ2-7, with unresolved D. The V end lost 4 bases, the J end lost 0 bases, and 13 bases lay between the germline ends. The CDR3 spans 15 residues. The CDR3 region is CASSSGPWSSYEQYF. The CDR3 bases are TGTGCCAGCAGTTCGGGCCCTTGGAGCTCCTACGAGCAGTACTTC.

With regard to this clonotype: One junction end disagrees with the germline gene, perhaps due to a read error. The chain combines TRBV7-9 with TRBJ2-7, with a weak D call TRBD1 (6 bases). The CDR3 contains 16 residues. Germline loops: CDR1 SEHNR, CDR2 FQNEAQ (reference sequence). The CDR3 DNA reads as TGTGCCAGCAGCGTACAGACAGGCCGAAACACCGGGGAGCTGTACTTC. Translating gives CASSVQTGRNTGELYF.

The gene calls are TRBV7-8 and TRBJ2-5, with 7 bases aligning to TRBD2. Trimming took 6 bases from V and 5 from J; bases not matched to a gene: 9. CDR1 is SGHVS and CDR2 is FQNEAQ in the germline V gene. The CDR3 is made up of 14 amino acids. The CDR3 bases are TGTGCCAGCAGACCAGCGGGGCTCGTCGAGACCCAGTACTTC. Its translation: CASRPAGLVETQYF.

This clonotype was recorded at least ten times. The rearrangement joins TRBV20-1 to TRBJ1-5; maybe TRBD1 (5 bases). The CDR3 sequence is 17 residues long. Germline CDR1 reads DFQATT; CDR2 reads SNEGSKA (reference sequence). V dropped 0 bases and J dropped 6 bases, with 21 bases sitting between them. The CDR3 protein is CSARDAGVGGISQPQHF. CDR3 sequence (DNA): TGCAGTGCTAGAGATGCGGGAGTTGGGGGTATCAGTCAGCCCCAGCATTTT.

This clonotype was found many times. The V gene is TRBV14, the J gene TRBJ2-5, with D perhaps matching TRBD1 (5 bases). The germline V gene encodes CDR1 SGHDN and CDR2 FVKESK. The CDR3 has 17 residues. Trimming removed 0 bases at V and 1 base at J, with 15 bases between. CDR3 in amino acids: CASSQDKAGLFQETQYF. The CDR3, as DNA: TGTGCCAGCAGCCAAGATAAGGCAGGGTTATTCCAAGAGACCCAGTACTTC.

This clonotype was seen a handful of times. The chain couples TRBV7-9 to TRBJ2-3; D ambiguous. The CDR3 length is 17 residues. Between the trimmed V and J ends, which lost 2 bases and 0 bases, there was a span of 15 bases. Germline CDR1 is SEHNR and CDR2 is FQNEAQ (reference sequence). The CDR3: CASSLRSHPDSTDTQYF. The CDR3 nucleotides are TGTGCCAGCAGCTTAAGATCTCACCCTGATAGCACAGATACGCAGTATTTT. The full variable domain, in which reference TRBV7-9 and TRBJ2-3 provide the parts outside the CDR3, is DTGVSQNPRHKITKRGQNVTFRCDPISEHNRLYWYRQTLGQGPEFLTYFQNEAQLEKSRLLSDRFSAERPKGSFSTLEIQRTEQGDSAMYLCASSLRSHPDSTDTQYFGPGTRLTVL.

The table lists this clonotype with many counts. Germline and junction disagree at one end, which may indicate a read error. CDR3 DNA: TGTGCCAGCAGCTACGGGACAACCCATATCCCACTCTTT. It yields the protein CASSYGTTHIPLF. The gene calls are TRBV5-6 and TRBJ1-1; tentative D call: TRBD1 (6 bases). The CDR3 is 13 residues long. Germline loops: CDR1 SGHDT, CDR2 YYEEEE.

This clonotype was observed at least ten times. DNA of the CDR3: TGTGCCAGCTCCTATGGAGACTCCTACGAGCAGTACTTC. Residues: CASSYGDSYEQYF. The gene calls are TRBV6-5 and TRBJ2-7; D not certain. V lost 8 bases to trimming and J lost 0 bases, with 11 bases between them. This CDR3 comprises 13 residues. In germline, CDR1 is MNHEY, CDR2 SVGAGI.